This TCR beta chain was observed in a study of OX40 agonist ivuxolimab in advanced cancers. As for the study in general: Three patients showed partial responses: one hepatocellular carcinoma and two cutaneous melanoma cases. Study-level results: CD8+ T cells (on average) carried more expanded clones than CD4+ T cells.

Systemic immunosuppression or a history of autoimmune disease excluded patients. Peripheral blood came from all dose cohorts at three timepoints. V lost 1 base to trimming and J lost 4 bases, with 7 bases between them. The CDR3 loop spans 13 amino acids. In germline, CDR1 is LGHNA, CDR2 YNFKEQ. Measured with immunoSEQ multiplex PCR; TCRdb has only the in-frame clones, and not every one. The sample has 77,000 or so clones, roughly 89% seen once. Regarding this clone: Its specificity is not known.

This clonotype was obtained from an adult with an advanced solid tumor such as melanoma, head and neck, liver or kidney cancer. J is TRBJ1-1 and V is TRBV4-2; a weak D match, TRBD1 (6 bases). Sample: CD4+ or CD8+ T cells sorted from blood, taken in a trial of the OX40 agonist ivuxolimab. CDR3 region: CASSQGRGTEAFF. CDR3 sequence (DNA): TGTGCCAGCAGCCAAGGCAGGGGCACTGAAGCTTTCTTT.